This T cell receptor (beta chain) appears in the sequencing data of a study of shared clonotypes between healthy human individuals. Assay used: immunoSEQ multiplex PCR; TCRdb lists only in-frame clones, some missing. The table shows 2,500,000 or so clones, with around 90% occurring only once. In the CD4+ fraction, cells were divided into CD45RA+ naive and CD45RA-negative memory subsets. This CDR3 is built from 13 residues. Germline V gene sequence: CDR1 SNHLY, CDR2 FYNNEI. The ends lost 7 bases at V and 9 bases at J; junction bases unmatched: 6. This TCR was recovered from a man aged 18 to 29 in good health. The sample taken for sequencing was naive CD4+ T cells sorted from blood. Documented subset: CD45RA+ positively selected. J is TRBJ2-5 and V is TRBV2; 12 bases agree with TRBD2. The CDR3 DNA reads as TGTGCCAGCACTTCTAGCGGGGGGGCGTCCCAGTACTTC. Translation gives CASTSSGGASQYF.